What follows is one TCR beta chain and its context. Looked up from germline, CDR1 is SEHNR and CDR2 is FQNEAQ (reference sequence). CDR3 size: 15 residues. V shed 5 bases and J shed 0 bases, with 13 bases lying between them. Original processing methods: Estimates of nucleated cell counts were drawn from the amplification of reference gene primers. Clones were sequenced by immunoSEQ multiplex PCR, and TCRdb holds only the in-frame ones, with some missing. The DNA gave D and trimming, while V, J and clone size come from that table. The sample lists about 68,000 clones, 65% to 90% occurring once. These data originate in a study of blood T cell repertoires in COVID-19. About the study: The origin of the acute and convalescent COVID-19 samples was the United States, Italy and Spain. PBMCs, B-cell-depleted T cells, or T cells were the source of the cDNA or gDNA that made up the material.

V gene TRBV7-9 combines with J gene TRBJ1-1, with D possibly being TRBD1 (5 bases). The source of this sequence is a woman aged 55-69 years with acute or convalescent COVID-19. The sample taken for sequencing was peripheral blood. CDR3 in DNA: TGTGCCAGCAGCCCCAAGGGGTACTTGAACACTGAAGCTTTCTTT. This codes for CASSPKGYLNTEAFF.